This T cell receptor beta chain comes out of a study of blood T cell repertoires in COVID-19. Study as a whole: Nucleic acid was either cDNA or gDNA, and it came from T cells, B-cell-depleted T cells, or PBMCs.

Participants spanned ages about 18 to 90 years and resided in some 22 US areas. Which cohort a participant joined came from the clinical history participants gave. Authors' methods: By means of reference gene primer amplification, nucleated cell counts were estimated. Clones were sequenced by immunoSEQ multiplex PCR, and TCRdb holds only the in-frame ones, with some missing. Clonal size and the V and J genes are those of that table, whereas D and trimming came from the DNA. The table includes approximately 300,000 clones, 92% detected once. Source material: PBMCs or T cells enriched from blood (not recorded which). This receptor was identified in a young woman who had recovered from COVID-19.

In DNA, the CDR3 is TGTGCCAGCAGCAAAGGACAGCACATGAACACTGAAGCTTTCTTT. Encoded protein: CASSKGQHMNTEAFF. The chain joins TRBV7-2 to TRBJ1-1; tentative D call: TRBD1 (6 bases). The V and J ends lost 5 bases and 0 bases respectively, with 13 bases between them. CDR1 is SGHTA and CDR2 is FQGNSA in the germline V gene. CDR3 length equals 15 residues.